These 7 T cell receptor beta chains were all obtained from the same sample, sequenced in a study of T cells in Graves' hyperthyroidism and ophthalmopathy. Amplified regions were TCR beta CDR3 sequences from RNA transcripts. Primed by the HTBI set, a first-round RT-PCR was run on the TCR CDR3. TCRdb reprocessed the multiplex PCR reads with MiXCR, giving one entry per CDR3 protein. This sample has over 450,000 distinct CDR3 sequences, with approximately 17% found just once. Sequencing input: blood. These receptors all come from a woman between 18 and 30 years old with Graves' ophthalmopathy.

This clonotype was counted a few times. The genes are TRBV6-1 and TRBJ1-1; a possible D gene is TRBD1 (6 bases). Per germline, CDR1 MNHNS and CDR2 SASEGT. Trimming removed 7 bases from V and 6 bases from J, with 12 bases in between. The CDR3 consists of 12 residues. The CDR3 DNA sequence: TGTGCCAGCACCGAGGGACATCCTGAAGCTTTCTTT. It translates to CASTEGHPEAFF.

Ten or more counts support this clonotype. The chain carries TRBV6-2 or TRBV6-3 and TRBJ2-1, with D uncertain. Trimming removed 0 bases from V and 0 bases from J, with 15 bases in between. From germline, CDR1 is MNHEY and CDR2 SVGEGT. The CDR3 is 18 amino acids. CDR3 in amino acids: CASSYSSRTGNSYNEQFF. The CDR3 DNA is TGTGCCAGCAGTTACTCGAGCCGTACCGGAAACTCCTACAATGAGCAGTTCTTC.

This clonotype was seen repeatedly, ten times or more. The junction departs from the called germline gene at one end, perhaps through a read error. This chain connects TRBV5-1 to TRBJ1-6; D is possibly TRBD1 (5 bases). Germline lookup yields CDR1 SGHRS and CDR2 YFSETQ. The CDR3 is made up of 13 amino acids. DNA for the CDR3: TGTGCCAGCAGCCCGGGGGGGAATTCACCCCTCCACTTT. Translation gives CASSPGGNSPLHF.

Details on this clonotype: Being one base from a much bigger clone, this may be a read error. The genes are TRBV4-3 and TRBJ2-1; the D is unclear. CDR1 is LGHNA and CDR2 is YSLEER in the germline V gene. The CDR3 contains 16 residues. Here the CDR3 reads CASSQEGQRSYNGQFF. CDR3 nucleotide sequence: TGCGCCAGCAGCCAAGAGGGTCAGCGCTCCTACAATGGGCAGTTCTTC.

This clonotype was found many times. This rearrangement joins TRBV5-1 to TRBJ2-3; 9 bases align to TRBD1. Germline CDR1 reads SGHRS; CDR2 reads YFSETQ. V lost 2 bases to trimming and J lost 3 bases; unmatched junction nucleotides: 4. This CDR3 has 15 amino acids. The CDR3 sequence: CASSFRTGATDTQYF. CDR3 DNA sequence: TGCGCCAGCAGCTTCAGGACAGGGGCGACAGATACGCAGTATTTT.

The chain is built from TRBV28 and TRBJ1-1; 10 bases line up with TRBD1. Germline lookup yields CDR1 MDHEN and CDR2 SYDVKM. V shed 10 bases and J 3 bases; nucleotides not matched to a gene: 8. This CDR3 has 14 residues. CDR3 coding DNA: TGTGCCACGACAGGGGGCGCTGAGGACACTGAAGCTTTCTTT. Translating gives CATTGGAEDTEAFF. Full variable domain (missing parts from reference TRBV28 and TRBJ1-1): DVKVTQSSRYLVKRTGEKVFLECVQDMDHENMFWYRQDPGLGLRLIYFSYDVKMKEKGDIPEGYSVSREKKERFSLILESASTNQTSMYLCATTGGAEDTEAFFGQGTRLTVV.

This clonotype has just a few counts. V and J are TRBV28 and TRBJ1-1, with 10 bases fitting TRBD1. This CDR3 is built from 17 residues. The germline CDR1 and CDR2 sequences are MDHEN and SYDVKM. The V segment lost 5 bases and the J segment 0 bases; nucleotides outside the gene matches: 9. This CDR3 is CASSPDRDRGLNTEAFF. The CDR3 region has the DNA TGTGCCAGCAGTCCTGACCGGGACAGGGGCCTGAACACTGAAGCTTTCTTT.